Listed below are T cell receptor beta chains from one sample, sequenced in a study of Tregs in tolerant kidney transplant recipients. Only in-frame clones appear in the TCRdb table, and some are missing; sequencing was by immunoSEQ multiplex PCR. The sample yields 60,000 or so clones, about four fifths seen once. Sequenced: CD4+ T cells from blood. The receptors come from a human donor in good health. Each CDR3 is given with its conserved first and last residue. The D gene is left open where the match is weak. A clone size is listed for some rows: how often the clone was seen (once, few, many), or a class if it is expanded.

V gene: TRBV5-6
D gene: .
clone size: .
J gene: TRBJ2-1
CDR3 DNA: TGTGCCAGCAGCGTCGACAGAATCAATGAGCAGTTCTTC
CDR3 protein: CASSVDRINEQFF

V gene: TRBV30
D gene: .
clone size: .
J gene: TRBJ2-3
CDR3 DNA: TGTGCCTGGAGTCCCCGGGATACGCAGTATTTT
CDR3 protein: CAWSPRDTQYF

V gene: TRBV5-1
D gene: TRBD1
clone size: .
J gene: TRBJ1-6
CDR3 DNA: TGCGCCAGCAGCGCACCGGGACAGGGCCATTCACCCCTCCACTTT
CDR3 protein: CASSAPGQGHSPLHF

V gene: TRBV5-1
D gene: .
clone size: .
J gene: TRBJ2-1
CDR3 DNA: TGCGCCAGCAGCTCGGGCGATTCTAGCGCCACTTCCTACAATGAGCAGTTCTTC
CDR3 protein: CASSSGDSSATSYNEQFF

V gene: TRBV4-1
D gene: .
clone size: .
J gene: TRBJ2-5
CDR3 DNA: TGCGCCAGCAGCCTAGTGGGAACGGAGACCCAGTACTTC
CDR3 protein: CASSLVGTETQYF

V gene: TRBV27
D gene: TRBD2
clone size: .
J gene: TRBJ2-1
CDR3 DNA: TGTGCCAGCAGGAGCCAGAGCGGGGGGGCCTCAGTTGAGCAGTTCTTC
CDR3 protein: CASRSQSGGASVEQFF

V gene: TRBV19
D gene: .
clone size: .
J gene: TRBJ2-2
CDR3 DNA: TGTGCCAGTAGTACTTTAAATGGGGAGCTGTTTTTT
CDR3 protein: CASSTLNGELFF

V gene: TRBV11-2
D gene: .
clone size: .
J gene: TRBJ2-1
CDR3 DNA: TGTGCCAGCTCCCCCCATTGGGGGCCGTCGGGGAGCGAGCAGTTCTTC
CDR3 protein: CASSPHWGPSGSEQFF

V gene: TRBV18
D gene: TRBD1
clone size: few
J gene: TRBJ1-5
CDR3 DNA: TGTGCCAGCTCACCCGGGACAGGAAACCGAAATCAGCCCCAGCATTTT
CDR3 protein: CASSPGTGNRNQPQHF

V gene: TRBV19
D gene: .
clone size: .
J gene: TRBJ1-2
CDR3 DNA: TGTGCCAGTAGTAGGGGGCAGGGAGGCTACACCTTC
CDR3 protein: CASSRGQGGYTF

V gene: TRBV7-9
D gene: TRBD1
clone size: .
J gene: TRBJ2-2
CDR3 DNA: TGTGCCAGCAGTCCTAGACAGGGGATGGAGCTGTTTTTT
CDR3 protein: CASSPRQGMELFF

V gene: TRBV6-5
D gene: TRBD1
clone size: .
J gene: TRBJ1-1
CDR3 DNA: TGTGCCAGCAGGGGGGGACAGGGGAGATTTGAAGCTTTCTTT
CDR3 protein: CASRGGQGRFEAFF

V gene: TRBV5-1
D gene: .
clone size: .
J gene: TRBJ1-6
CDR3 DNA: TGCGCCAGCAGCCCTCCCGGTGGTTCACCCCTCCACTTT
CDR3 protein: CASSPPGGSPLHF

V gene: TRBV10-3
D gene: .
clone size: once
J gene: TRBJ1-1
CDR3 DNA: TGTGCCATCAGTGAGTCTTTGGGCAGGGAAGCTTTCTTT
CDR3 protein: CAISESLGREAFF

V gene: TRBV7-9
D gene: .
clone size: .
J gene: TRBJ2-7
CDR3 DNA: TGTGCCAGCAGCTTATGGGGGGTCCAGTACTTC
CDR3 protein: CASSLWGVQYF

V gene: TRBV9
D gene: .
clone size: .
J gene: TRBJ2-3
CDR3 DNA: TGTGCCAGCAGCCTCAAAGGAACCACAGATACGCAGTATTTT
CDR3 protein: CASSLKGTTDTQYF

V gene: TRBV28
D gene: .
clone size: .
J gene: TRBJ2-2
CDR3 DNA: TGTGCCAGCAGTTTAACCGGGGAGCTGTTTTTT
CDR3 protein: CASSLTGELFF

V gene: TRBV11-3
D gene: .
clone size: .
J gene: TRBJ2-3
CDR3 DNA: TGTGCCAGCAGCTTAGATGGAAGGGGGGCCCACACAGATACGCAGTATTTT
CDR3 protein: CASSLDGRGAHTDTQYF

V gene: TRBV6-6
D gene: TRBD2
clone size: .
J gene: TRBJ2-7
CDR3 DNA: TGTGCCAGCAGGCCACCTACTAGCGGGGGGGCCCACGAGCAGTACTTC
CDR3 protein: CASRPPTSGGAHEQYF

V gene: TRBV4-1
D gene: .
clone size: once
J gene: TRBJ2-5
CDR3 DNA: TGCGCCAGCAGCCAAGCTGTGGTTGAGACCCAGTACTTC
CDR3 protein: CASSQAVVETQYF

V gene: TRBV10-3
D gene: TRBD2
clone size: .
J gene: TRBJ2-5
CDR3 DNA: TGTGCCATCAGTGGGAATTCGGGGGAGGGGGAGACCCAGTACTTC
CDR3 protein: CAISGNSGEGETQYF

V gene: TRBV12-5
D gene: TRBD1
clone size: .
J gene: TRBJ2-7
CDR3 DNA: TGTGCTAGTGGGCTTACAGGGGGCGGAGCGGGATACGAGCAGTACTTC
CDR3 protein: CASGLTGGGAGYEQYF

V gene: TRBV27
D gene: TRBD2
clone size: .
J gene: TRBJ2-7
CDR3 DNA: TGTGCCAGCAGGCAGAGCGGGAACTACGAGCAGTACTTC
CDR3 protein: CASRQSGNYEQYF

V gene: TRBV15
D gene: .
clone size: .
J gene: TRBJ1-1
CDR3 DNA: TGTGCCACCAGCAGAGATAGGCAGGGAAGCACTGAAGCTTTCTTT
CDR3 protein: CATSRDRQGSTEAFF

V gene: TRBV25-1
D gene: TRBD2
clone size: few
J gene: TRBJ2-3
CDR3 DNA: TGTGCCAGTACTAGCGGGGGAAGTGCCAATACGCAGTATTTT
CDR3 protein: CASTSGGSANTQYF

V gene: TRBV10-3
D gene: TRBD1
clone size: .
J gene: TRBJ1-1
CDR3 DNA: TGTGCCATCAGCTCCGGACAGGGGCGGTCTTTCTTT
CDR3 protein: CAISSGQGRSFF

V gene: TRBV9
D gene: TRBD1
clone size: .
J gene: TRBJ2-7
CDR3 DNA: TGTGCCAGCAGCGTAGCTGGGGGACAGAACTACGAGCAGTACTTC
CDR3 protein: CASSVAGGQNYEQYF

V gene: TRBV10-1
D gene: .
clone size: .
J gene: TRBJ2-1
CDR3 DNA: TGCGCCAGCAGTGAGTCAGAGCCTTCCAATGAGCAGTTCTTC
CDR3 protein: CASSESEPSNEQFF

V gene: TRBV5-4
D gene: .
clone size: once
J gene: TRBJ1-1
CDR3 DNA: TGTGCCAGCAGCATCCAGGGGAAGATGAACACTGAAGCTTTCTTT
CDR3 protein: CASSIQGKMNTEAFF

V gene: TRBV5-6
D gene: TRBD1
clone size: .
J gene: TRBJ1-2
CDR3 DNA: TGTGCCAGCAGCTACGACAGGGGGGGCTACACCTTC
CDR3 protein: CASSYDRGGYTF

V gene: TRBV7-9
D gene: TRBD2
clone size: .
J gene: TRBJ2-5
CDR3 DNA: TGTGCCAGCAGTGGACTAGCTTTGCACGAGACCCAGTACTTC
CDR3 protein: CASSGLALHETQYF

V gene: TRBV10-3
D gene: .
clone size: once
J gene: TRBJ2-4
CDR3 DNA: TGTGCCATCAGTGAGGCTACGGCGGCCAAAAACATTCAGTACTTC
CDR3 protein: CAISEATAAKNIQYF

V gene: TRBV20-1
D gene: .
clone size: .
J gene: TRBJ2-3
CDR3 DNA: TGCAGTGCTCACTATTTAGATACGCAGTATTTT
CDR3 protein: CSAHYLDTQYF

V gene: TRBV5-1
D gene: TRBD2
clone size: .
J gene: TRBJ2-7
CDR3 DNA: TGCGCCAGCAGCCAGACTAGCGGGACGACCTACGAGCAGTACTTC
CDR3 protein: CASSQTSGTTYEQYF

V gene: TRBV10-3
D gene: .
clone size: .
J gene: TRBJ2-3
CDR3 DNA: TGTGCCATCAGTGAATGGGACTCTAGCACAGATACGCAGTATTTT
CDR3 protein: CAISEWDSSTDTQYF

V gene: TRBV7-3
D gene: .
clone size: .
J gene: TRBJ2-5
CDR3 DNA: TGTGCCAGCGTCCCGCAGAATAGCGCCCAAGAGACCCAGTACTTC
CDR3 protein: CASVPQNSAQETQYF

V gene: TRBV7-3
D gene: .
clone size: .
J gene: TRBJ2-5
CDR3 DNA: TGTGCCAGCAGCTTAGAGGTTGGAAGGGGAGAGCGGGAGACCCAGTACTTC
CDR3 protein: CASSLEVGRGERETQYF

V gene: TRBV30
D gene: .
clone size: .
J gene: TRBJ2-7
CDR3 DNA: TGTGCCTGGGAGGGAGGGGGCCTGTTGAAAACCTACGAGCAGTACTTC
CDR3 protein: CAWEGGGLLKTYEQYF

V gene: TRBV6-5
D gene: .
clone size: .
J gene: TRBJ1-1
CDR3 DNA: TGTGCCAGCAGTTACCTGGGGGCTGGACTGAACACTGAAGCTTTCTTT
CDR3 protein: CASSYLGAGLNTEAFF

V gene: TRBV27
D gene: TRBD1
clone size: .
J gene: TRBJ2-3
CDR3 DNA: TGTGCCAGCAGTTCTACGCTGCGGACAGGGGTAGATACGCAGTATTTT
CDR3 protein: CASSSTLRTGVDTQYF

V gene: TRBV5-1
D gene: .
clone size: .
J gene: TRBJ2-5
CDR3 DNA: TGCGCCAGCAGATTGGCGGGAACCTTCCAAGAGACCCAGTACTTC
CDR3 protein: CASRLAGTFQETQYF

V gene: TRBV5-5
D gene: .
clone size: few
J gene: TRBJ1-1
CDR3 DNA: TGTGCCAGCAGCGCCTCCCCCGGGCAAGGGACTGAAGCTTTCTTT
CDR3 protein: CASSASPGQGTEAFF

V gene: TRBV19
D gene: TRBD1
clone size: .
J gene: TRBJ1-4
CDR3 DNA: TGTGCCAGTCATCCCCGGGCAGGGGGGGTTGAAAAACTGTTTTTT
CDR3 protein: CASHPRAGGVEKLFF